This T cell receptor (beta chain) was captured in a study of cytomegalovirus exposure and HLA in healthy donors. Study-level background: In a later analysis, it was reported that the roughly 120 validation repertoires had been produced on the same platform as the roughly 700 repertoires belonging to the first cohort.

Assay: immunoSEQ multiplex PCR; the TCRdb copy retains only in-frame clones and omits some. Of about 63,000 clones listed, more than 80% were seen once; the top ten hold 0.95% to 1.5%. The V gene's germline CDR1 is SGHRS and CDR2 YFSETQ. With 7 bases removed from V and 4 bases from J, the gap between germline ends came to 14 bases. The CDR3 runs to 14 residues. The TCR sequence derives from a woman between 18 and 29 years old in good health and CMV-seronegative. The chain carries TRBV5-1 and TRBJ2-2; D is unclear. Source material: PBMCs. The CDR3 protein is CASSISSSTGELFF. CDR3 bases: TGCGCCAGCTCAATTTCCTCTAGCACCGGGGAGCTGTTTTTT.